One and the same sample provided the 7 T cell receptor beta chains below, sequenced in a study of technical replicates of blood from several donors. Libraries were prepared by immunoSEQ multiplex PCR; TCRdb keeps only in-frame clonotypes and omits some of them. Altogether 76,000 or so clones are present, 90% to 95% being singletons, with the ten largest covering about 0.25%. Sequenced input: T cells isolated from PBMCs. These receptors all stem from a human donor in good health.

V and J are TRBV2 and TRBJ2-2, with D unresolved. The V gene lost 3 bases and the J gene lost 6 bases, with 14 bases spanning the gap. CDR3 size: 15 residues. Per germline, CDR1 SNHLY and CDR2 FYNNEI. For the CDR3, the DNA is TGTGCCAGCAGTGATATAGCCCCTGTATCCGGGGAGCTGTTTTTT. Its translation: CASSDIAPVSGELFF.

The chain uses TRBV29-1 and TRBJ2-1; 12 bases line up with TRBD2. J gave up 3 bases and V 7 bases, and 10 bases lay outside the gene matches. Germline values: CDR1 SQVTM, CDR2 ANQGSEA. The CDR3 consists of 16 residues. The CDR3 sequence is CSAGGLAGLFYNEQFF. As DNA, the CDR3 is TGCAGCGCCGGCGGACTAGCGGGACTCTTCTACAATGAGCAGTTCTTC.

The J gene is TRBJ1-2, the V gene TRBV29-1; 7 nucleotides align to TRBD1. Looked up from germline, CDR1 is SQVTM and CDR2 is ANQGSEA. This CDR3 contains 14 residues. The trim removed 0 bases at V and 5 bases at J, leaving 6 bases unmatched. This CDR3 reads CSVEDFGTVYGYTF. The CDR3 coding sequence is TGCAGCGTTGAAGATTTCGGGACAGTATATGGCTACACCTTC.

The chain links TRBV9 to TRBJ2-7; 7 bases line up with TRBD2. This CDR3 has 12 residues. J lost 3 bases, V lost 3 bases, and 0 bases had no gene match. From germline, CDR1 is SGDLS and CDR2 YYNGEE. The CDR3: CASSGGGYEQYF. The CDR3 nucleotides read TGTGCCAGCAGCGGCGGGGGCTACGAGCAGTACTTC.

The rearrangement uses TRBV5-6 and TRBJ1-5; D gene unclear. The V gene's germline CDR1 is SGHDT and CDR2 YYEEEE. V lost 2 bases, J lost 2 bases, and 5 bases lay in between. CDR3 size: 13 residues. CDR3 bases: TGTGCCAGCAGCTTCTATGGCAATCAGCCCCAGCATTTT. Protein product: CASSFYGNQPQHF.

CDR3 DNA sequence: TGCGCCAGCAGCTGGGGACAGGGAAACACTGAAGCTTTCTTT. This translates into CASSWGQGNTEAFF. V is TRBV5-1 and J is TRBJ1-1; 9 nucleotides agree with TRBD1. The CDR3 runs to 14 residues. Germline CDR1 SGHRS, CDR2 YFSETQ. Germline trimming cut 3 bases from V and 2 bases from J; bases unmatched to any gene: 2.

The chain uses TRBV5-4 and TRBJ2-1, with TRBD2 identical over 15 bases. The length of the CDR3 is 16 residues. Germline V CDR1 and CDR2: SGHNT, YYREEE (reference sequence). Germline trimming cut 3 bases from V and 10 bases from J; bases unmatched to any gene: 8. The CDR3 protein is CASSSALGLAGGEQFF. In DNA, the CDR3 is TGTGCCAGCAGCTCCGCTCTAGGACTAGCGGGGGGGGAGCAGTTCTTC. Variable domain in full (rest from reference TRBV5-4 and TRBJ2-1): ETGVTQSPTHLIKTRGQQVTLRCSSQSGHNTVSWYQQALGQGPQFIFQYYREEENGRGNFPPRFSGLQFPNYSSELNVNALELDDSALYLCASSSALGLAGGEQFFGPGTRLTVL.